This T cell receptor beta chain came from a study of blood T cells in healthy people across ages. With respect to this clonotype: Its antigen is currently unknown.

This CDR3 spans 15 amino acids. Losses at the gene ends were 3 bases for V and 1 base for J; bases not matched to a gene: 3. The germline V gene encodes CDR1 SEHNR and CDR2 FQNEAQ (reference sequence). Whole-study results and caveats: Older age coincided with a roughly linear decline in TCR beta diversity per million T cells. There was no known CMV status for donors, so expanded clonotype changes were possibly confounded.

The authors ran a second PCR of roughly 6 to 12 cycles using a sample-barcoded 5' primer and a J-beta primer mix. TCRdb re-analysed the 5' RACE reads in MiXCR, keeping a single row per CDR3 protein. This sample has 800,000 or so distinct CDR3 sequences, with 20% to 30% found just once. The same specimen was also included in a second study, on T cells of mothers and their children. As that report states: A few mothers and their six children, all healthy Caucasians, donated. There were over 10 million TCR beta CDR3 reads from each mother and roughly 3 million from each child.

The sample taken for sequencing was blood. The chain is built from TRBV7-9 and TRBJ1-1, with 9 bases fitting TRBD1. The clonotype was recovered from a boy younger than 18 in good health. CDR3 sequence reads: CASSLRQGGNTEAFF. Written as DNA, the CDR3 is TGTGCCAGCAGCTTGAGACAGGGGGGGAACACTGAAGCTTTCTTT.